This TCR beta chain was retrieved from a study of blood T cell repertoires in COVID-19. Whole-study context: Donors in the United States, Italy and Spain gave samples during acute or convalescent COVID-19. The cDNA or gDNA used as material had been derived from T cells, B-cell-depleted T cells, or PBMCs.

This CDR3 has 18 amino acids. Germline V gives CDR1 SGHRS, CDR2 YFSETQ. The V end was cut by 4 bases, the J end by 4 bases, with 26 bases between. Libraries were prepared by immunoSEQ multiplex PCR; TCRdb keeps only in-frame clonotypes and omits some of them. Altogether about 140,000 clones are present, around 90% being singletons, with the ten largest covering more than 5%. V and J are TRBV5-1 and TRBJ2-5; D remains unclear. Sequenced sample: peripheral blood. This clonotype was sampled from a human donor in a cohort sampled during active COVID-19. The CDR3 nucleotides are TGCGCCAGCAGCCAAGTATCCCCCACGAGTCAACTTGGAGAGACCCAGTACTTC. Translation: CASSQVSPTSQLGETQYF. Variable domain in full (rest from reference TRBV5-1 and TRBJ2-5): KAGVTQTPRYLIKTRGQQVTLSCSPISGHRSVSWYQQTPGQGLQFLFEYFSETQRNKGNFPGRFSGRQFSNSRSEMNVSTLELGDSALYLCASSQVSPTSQLGETQYFGPGTRLLVL.